The rows below give T cell receptor beta chains drawn from one sample of a study of T cell responses to AZD1222 COVID-19 vaccine. Libraries were prepared by immunoSEQ multiplex PCR; TCRdb keeps only in-frame clonotypes and omits some of them. The sample shows about 120,000 clones, roughly nine tenths of them seen only once. The specimen comprised peripheral blood, sampled on day 0 of AZD1222 vaccination. The source of these receptors is an adult in good health. CDR3s include the opening cysteine and the closing phenylalanine or tryptophan.

j_gene,v_gene,CDR3aa
TRBJ1-5,TRBV21-1,CASSKARTVSNQPQHF
TRBJ2-1,TRBV3-1/TRBV3-2,CASSQDHRNRFF
TRBJ2-5,TRBV5-1,CASSPPGGETQYF
TRBJ1-2,TRBV7-9,CASSFGLDRLNYGYTF
TRBJ1-1,TRBV30,CAWSWAGRIAEAFF
TRBJ1-5,TRBV10-3,CAISLTGEGNQPQHF
TRBJ1-1,TRBV24-1,CATSGGVLNTEAFF
TRBJ2-2,TRBV7-3,CASSLGTGGNGELFF
TRBJ2-5,TRBV5-1,CASSLRTSHQETQYF
TRBJ1-5,TRBV28,CASSFPYRGWDQPQHF
TRBJ2-1,TRBV5-1,CASSLGANNEQFF
TRBJ1-1,TRBV11-3,CASSLELFEGRSAEAFF
TRBJ1-5,TRBV7-6,CASSLRPGQGNQPQHF
TRBJ2-1,TRBV9,CASSGTFSSYNEQFF
TRBJ1-2,TRBV5-1,CASSLVPQTYGYTF
TRBJ1-5,TRBV30,CAWEQGRLQPQHF
TRBJ2-4,TRBV19,CASSIPGTGNIQYF
TRBJ2-7,TRBV6-5,CASSYSWTGVTYEQYF
TRBJ2-7,TRBV4-1,CASSQEPDTYEQYF
TRBJ2-7,TRBV5-1,CASSLGVVGHEQYF
TRBJ2-7,TRBV4-1,CASSQRDGSYEQYF
TRBJ2-7,TRBV15,CATRFQKLAEQYF
TRBJ1-2,TRBV6-1,CASSEWRGNYGYTF
TRBJ1-1,TRBV28,CASSLGTGANTEAFF
TRBJ1-6,TRBV2,CASSSTGESSPLHF
TRBJ2-2,TRBV19,CASSVSGTLTGELFF
TRBJ2-1,TRBV7-8,CASSSLVAGSYNEQFF
TRBJ2-1,TRBV5-4,CASSLDTYYYNEQFF
TRBJ2-7,TRBV13,CASSVAGAGGPYEQYF
TRBJ1-4,TRBV7-6,CASSPGVLDEKLFF
TRBJ2-7,TRBV9,CASSVQAYEQYF
TRBJ1-1,TRBV5-1,CASSFLRETEAFF
TRBJ1-1,TRBV5-6,CASSLGAGEAFF
TRBJ1-1,TRBV7-6,CASSLAGGTTEAFF
TRBJ2-1,TRBV28,CASSLVVTAYNEQFF
TRBJ2-3,TRBV4-3,CASSQEGREEDTQYF
TRBJ1-4,TRBV28,CASGNNEKLFF
TRBJ2-2,TRBV19,CASWTNWGSGELFF
TRBJ2-1,TRBV27,CASSHFAGSYNEQFF
TRBJ2-3,TRBV6-4,CASSAFWGSGASDTQYF
TRBJ2-1,TRBV12-3/TRBV12-4,CASSLGSYNEQFF
TRBJ1-5,TRBV7-9,CASTSAGGGQPQHF